Presented here are 32 T cell receptor beta chains from one specimen sequenced in a study of blood T cell repertoires in COVID-19. Measured with immunoSEQ multiplex PCR; TCRdb has only the in-frame clones, and not every one. The sample carries fewer than 200,000 clones, almost 85% recorded once. Material: peripheral blood. The receptors stem from a man aged 35 to 55 who had recovered from COVID-19.

The chain couples TRBV4-3 to TRBJ1-1; D is unresolved. The V gene's germline CDR1 is LGHNA and CDR2 YSLEER. This CDR3 spans 15 amino acids. Trimming shortened V by 0 bases and J by 1 base, and 9 bases separated the two germline ends. The CDR3 sequence: CASSQDSAGNTEAFF. DNA of the CDR3: TGCGCCAGCAGCCAAGATTCAGCGGGGAACACTGAAGCTTTCTTT.

The V call is TRBV4-1, the J call TRBJ1-1, with TRBD1 identical over 8 bases. The CDR3 length is 19 residues. V dropped 2 bases and J dropped 1; count of bases not matched to a gene: 15. CDR1 and CDR2 (germline): MGHRA, YSYEKL. As DNA, the CDR3 is TGCGCCAGCAGCCAACCCCGCCAGGGGGCGTCGTTAGAGAACACTGAAGCTTTCTTT. It specifies CASSQPRQGASLENTEAFF.

Points on this clone: The same CDR3 also results from other DNA sequences found in this sample. The V gene is TRBV7-2, the J gene TRBJ2-1; TRBD2 matches at 10 bases. Unmatched junction bases numbered 5, after V lost 5 bases and J lost 4 bases. The V gene's germline CDR1 is SGHTA and CDR2 FQGNSA. The CDR3 is 15 residues long. The CDR3 DNA reads TGTGCCAGCAGCCCCAGGACTAGCGGTTACAATGAGCAGTTCTTC. It specifies CASSPRTSGYNEQFF.

The chain has TRBV4-3 and TRBJ1-1; 7 bases agree with TRBD1. The germline V gene has CDR1 LGHNA and CDR2 YSLEER. The CDR3 contains 14 residues. The V gene end was trimmed by 8 bases and the J gene end by 3 bases; junction bases not matched to a gene: 9. The CDR3 DNA is TGCGCCAGCGGAAGACAGGGTACGGACACTGAAGCTTTCTTT. Protein sequence: CASGRQGTDTEAFF.

The chain links TRBV19 to TRBJ1-4, with 10 bases aligning to TRBD1. Germline trimming cut 8 bases from V and 4 bases from J; bases unmatched to any gene: 1. The germline gives CDR1 LNHDA, CDR2 SQIVND (reference sequence). This CDR3 has 13 residues. The CDR3 loop reads CASGDRGNEKLFF. Here the CDR3 DNA reads TGTGCCAGTGGGGACAGGGGTAATGAAAAACTGTTTTTT. Looking up the rest from reference TRBV19 and TRBJ1-4 gives the full variable domain: DGGITQSPKYLFRKEGQNVTLSCEQNLNHDAMYWYRQDPGQGLRLIYYSQIVNDFQKGDIAEGYSVSREKKESFPLTVTSAQKNPTAFYLCASGDRGNEKLFFGSGTQLSVL.

V is TRBV4-2 and J is TRBJ2-5; 10 nucleotides match TRBD2. V trimming: 0 bases; J trimming: 3 bases; junction bases outside the gene matches: 4. CDR3 length equals 16 residues. From germline, CDR1 is LGHNA and CDR2 YNFKEQ. The CDR3 nucleotides read TGTGCCAGCAGCCAAGATTCAAGCGGGAGGGAAGAGACCCAGTACTTC. Protein product: CASSQDSSGREETQYF.

The chain carries TRBV6-1 and TRBJ2-7; a possible D gene is TRBD1 (5 bases). The CDR3 extends over 15 amino acids. Germline CDR1 reads MNHNS; CDR2 reads SASEGT. V was cut by 2 bases and J by 0 bases, with 11 bases left in between. CDR3 amino acids: CASSELPGFSYEQYF. DNA of the CDR3: TGTGCCAGCAGTGAACTCCCAGGGTTCTCCTACGAGCAGTACTTC.

V usage is TRBV28 and J usage is TRBJ2-2; tentative D call: TRBD2 (6 bases). CDR3 length: 17 residues. The germline gives CDR1 MDHEN, CDR2 SYDVKM. V dropped 6 bases and J dropped 5 bases, with 22 bases sitting between them. CDR3 region: CASSGLGGAASTGELFF. The DNA of the CDR3 is TGTGCCAGCAGCGGGTTGGGGGGAGCCGCTAGTACCGGGGAGCTGTTTTTT.

J is TRBJ1-2 and V is TRBV7-9, with D hard to call. Per the germline V gene, CDR1 is SEHNR and CDR2 is FQNEAQ (reference sequence). This CDR3 has 12 amino acids. With 4 bases removed from V and 4 bases from J, the gap between germline ends came to 7 bases. CDR3 residues: CASSSTAYGYTF. CDR3 in DNA: TGTGCCAGCAGCTCAACAGCCTATGGCTACACCTTC.

Regarding this clone: Other nucleotide sequences in the sample specify the same CDR3. V is TRBV28 and J is TRBJ2-7; TRBD1 matches at 9 bases. The CDR3 consists of 12 residues. V was clipped by 7 bases and J by 4 bases; unmatched bases: 2. Per germline, CDR1 MDHEN and CDR2 SYDVKM. CDR3 DNA sequence: TGTGCCAGCACGACAGGGGGTTACGAGCAGTACTTC. Amino acids: CASTTGGYEQYF.

The rearrangement uses TRBV7-9 and TRBJ2-7; possible D gene TRBD1, 6 bases. The CDR3 length is 13 residues. V was cut by 2 bases and J by 6 bases, with 11 bases left in between. From germline, CDR1 is SEHNR and CDR2 FQNEAQ (reference sequence). The CDR3 loop reads CASSLITGSEQYF. Written as DNA, the CDR3 is TGTGCCAGCAGCTTAATAACAGGGAGCGAGCAGTACTTC.

The genes are TRBV7-9 and TRBJ2-4; a weak D match, TRBD1 (6 bases). CDR3 size: 15 residues. Trimming cost V 1 base and J 8 bases, with 15 bases left between them. CDR1 and CDR2 from the germline V gene are SEHNR and FQNEAQ (reference sequence). The CDR3 is CASSLGDRSRHIQYF. The CDR3 coding sequence is TGTGCCAGCAGCTTAGGCGACAGGAGTCGGCACATTCAGTACTTC.

The chain couples TRBV13 to TRBJ2-7, with TRBD2 matching 9 bases. Germline CDR1 and CDR2: PRHDT and FYEKMQ (reference sequence). This CDR3 has 16 amino acids. V lost 8 bases and J lost 3; bases outside the gene matches: 14. The CDR3: CASALGGGGLDYEQYF. CDR3 DNA sequence: TGTGCCAGCGCCTTAGGCGGGGGGGGGTTAGACTACGAGCAGTACTTC.

This clone was seen a few times. The chain carries TRBV28 and TRBJ2-3; D ambiguous. The germline CDR1 and CDR2 sequences are MDHEN and SYDVKM. The CDR3 consists of 12 residues. The V and J ends lost 5 bases and 5 bases respectively, with 8 bases between them. The chain's CDR3 is CASSAPGDTQYF. In DNA, the CDR3 is TGTGCCAGCAGTGCCCCAGGAGATACGCAGTATTTT. Supplemented by reference TRBV28 and TRBJ2-3, the full variable domain reads DVKVTQSSRYLVKRTGEKVFLECVQDMDHENMFWYRQDPGLGLRLIYFSYDVKMKEKGDIPEGYSVSREKKERFSLILESASTNQTSMYLCASSAPGDTQYFGPGTRLTVL.

The V and J genes are TRBV3-1 (or the pseudogene TRBV3-2) and TRBJ1-2; D is uncertain. There are 16 residues in the CDR3. In germline, CDR1 is LGHDT, CDR2 YNNKEL (reference sequence). Trimming took 1 base from V and 3 from J, leaving 15 bases between them. In DNA form, the CDR3 reads TGTGCCAGCAGCCAAGTCGGCCCGGGTTACTACTATGGCTACACCTTC. The encoded protein is CASSQVGPGYYYGYTF.

The CDR3: CATSDLGRGDDTGELFF. CDR3 coding DNA: TGTGCCACCAGTGATTTAGGAAGGGGTGACGACACCGGGGAGCTGTTTTTT. This chain links TRBV24-1 with TRBJ2-2; weak D call: TRBD1 (5 bases). CDR3 length: 17 amino acids. Trimming took off 1 base at V and 3 bases at J, with 14 bases between the two ends. The germline V gene encodes CDR1 KGHDR and CDR2 SFDVKD.

The chain is built from TRBV7-2 and TRBJ2-1; tentative D call: TRBD1 (6 bases). Germline V lookup: CDR1 SGHTA, CDR2 FQGNSA. This CDR3 comprises 15 residues. Trimming took off 1 base at V and 8 bases at J, with 15 bases between the two ends. The CDR3 DNA is TGTGCCAGCAGCTTAGGAATAGGGGGTAGGTATGAGCAGTTCTTC. Protein: CASSLGIGGRYEQFF.

The gene calls are TRBV19 and TRBJ2-1; 8 bases map to TRBD1. V gave up 2 bases and J gave up 4 bases; unmatched junction bases: 1. This CDR3 spans 14 amino acids. From germline, CDR1 is LNHDA and CDR2 SQIVND (reference sequence). The CDR3 reads CASSIQGAYNEQFF. Written as DNA, the CDR3 is TGTGCCAGTAGTATACAGGGGGCTTACAATGAGCAGTTCTTC.

This chain connects TRBV19 to TRBJ1-3; tentative D call: TRBD1 (6 bases). V was pared by 4 bases and J by 6 bases, with 16 bases between. The CDR3 contains 15 residues. CDR1 and CDR2 (germline): LNHDA, SQIVND (reference sequence). The CDR3 sequence is CASSTGGARQNTIYF. CDR3 nucleotides: TGTGCCAGTAGTACTGGGGGGGCGAGGCAAAACACCATATATTTT. Using reference TRBV19 and TRBJ1-3 for the parts outside the CDR3, the full variable domain is DGGITQSPKYLFRKEGQNVTLSCEQNLNHDAMYWYRQDPGQGLRLIYYSQIVNDFQKGDIAEGYSVSREKKESFPLTVTSAQKNPTAFYLCASSTGGARQNTIYFGEGSWLTVV.

V is TRBV29-1 and J is TRBJ2-1; TRBD1 is a possible D gene (6 bases). The CDR3 contains 16 residues. The germline V gene has CDR1 SQVTM and CDR2 ANQGSEA. Trimming took 1 base from V and 7 from J, leaving 20 bases between them. CDR3 DNA: TGCAGCGTTGAAGGATTAAGGACAGTCGGTATGAATGAGCAGTTCTTC. Protein sequence: CSVEGLRTVGMNEQFF.

This rearrangement joins TRBV11-3 to TRBJ2-1, with 12 bases that match TRBD2. J was trimmed by 10 bases and V by 0 bases; bases with no gene match: 7. Germline CDR1 is SGHNT and CDR2 is YENEEA. This CDR3 contains 16 residues. The DNA of the CDR3 is TGTGCCAGCAGCTTAGATACGACTAGCGGGAGTGGCGAGCAGTTCTTC. Translation: CASSLDTTSGSGEQFF.

V gene TRBV7-3 combines with J gene TRBJ2-1; TRBD2 matches 9 bases. Germline V gives CDR1 SGHTA, CDR2 FQGTGA. Trimming cost V 5 bases and J 0 bases; bases outside gene matches: 8. CDR3 length equals 17 residues. The CDR3 here is CASSPFSSGTSYNEQFF. DNA of the CDR3: TGTGCCAGCAGCCCATTCTCTAGCGGGACCTCCTACAATGAGCAGTTCTTC.

This chain's CDR3 is CASSVRTDSYNEQFF. CDR3 in DNA: TGTGCCAGCAGCGTAAGGACAGACTCCTACAATGAGCAGTTCTTC. The chain recombines TRBV5-4 with TRBJ2-1; TRBD1 might be the D (6 bases). The CDR3 length is 15 residues. V was pared by 4 bases and J by 0 bases, with 11 bases between. Germline assignment: CDR1 SGHNT and CDR2 YYREEE (reference sequence).

The chain recombines TRBV12-3 or TRBV12-4 with TRBJ2-1, with D perhaps matching TRBD1 (5 bases). This CDR3 is 11 amino acids long. Trimming removed 3 bases at V and 9 bases at J, with 6 bases between. CDR3: CASSLTAEQFF. The CDR3 DNA reads as TGTGCCAGCAGTTTGACAGCTGAGCAGTTCTTC.

V usage is TRBV28 and J usage is TRBJ1-1, with D perhaps matching TRBD1 (6 bases). V dropped 2 bases and J dropped 1 base, with 8 bases sitting between them. In germline, CDR1 is MDHEN, CDR2 SYDVKM. This CDR3 spans 14 amino acids. The CDR3 region is CASSLQGRNTEAFF. CDR3 coding DNA: TGTGCCAGCAGTTTACAGGGGAGGAACACTGAAGCTTTCTTT.

The chain recombines TRBV29-1 with TRBJ2-1, with D perhaps TRBD2 (5 bases). The CDR3 length is 15 residues. The germline CDR1 and CDR2 sequences are SQVTM and ANQGSEA. V lost 5 bases, J lost 2 bases, and 16 bases lay in between. CDR3 bases: TGCAGCGTTTCTCCGGCGGGCCGCACCTACAATGAGCAGTTCTTC. Its protein product is CSVSPAGRTYNEQFF.

This CDR3 is CASSIRGWGSLTNTGELFF. The CDR3 nucleotides are TGTGCCAGTAGTATAAGGGGCTGGGGATCCCTTACGAACACCGGGGAGCTGTTTTTT. The rearrangement links TRBV19 to TRBJ2-2, with D perhaps matching TRBD1 (5 bases). The V gene's germline CDR1 is LNHDA and CDR2 SQIVND (reference sequence). CDR3 length: 19 residues. V was trimmed by 2 bases and J by 0 bases, leaving 19 bases between them. Full variable domain (outside the CDR3, taken from reference TRBV19 and TRBJ2-2): DGGITQSPKYLFRKEGQNVTLSCEQNLNHDAMYWYRQDPGQGLRLIYYSQIVNDFQKGDIAEGYSVSREKKESFPLTVTSAQKNPTAFYLCASSIRGWGSLTNTGELFFGEGSRLTVL.

J is TRBJ1-2 and V is TRBV28; TRBD1 is a possible D gene (6 bases). V was shortened by 2 bases and J by 8 bases, with 12 bases between the two germline ends. The germline V gene has CDR1 MDHEN and CDR2 SYDVKM. CDR3 length equals 13 residues. The CDR3 region is CASSLTGLEGYTF. Here the CDR3 DNA reads TGTGCCAGCAGTTTAACAGGGCTCGAGGGCTACACCTTC.

The chain links TRBV30 to TRBJ1-5, with 7 nucleotides matching TRBD1. The germline gives CDR1 GTSNPN, CDR2 SVGIG (reference sequence). CDR3 size: 15 residues. The J segment lost 8 bases and the V segment lost 1 base, leaving 11 bases of the junction unmatched. The CDR3 DNA reads TGTGCCTGGAGTGCCGCGGGACAGTTCAAGGAGCCCCAGCATTTT. This encodes CAWSAAGQFKEPQHF.

This clone was seen more than once but under ten times. The CDR3 DNA is TGTGCCAGCAGCGCCGTGGGGGACAGGGGTTCCGGCTACACCTTC. This sequence encodes CASSAVGDRGSGYTF. The gene calls are TRBV9 and TRBJ1-2; 10 nucleotides agree with TRBD1. CDR1 and CDR2 from the germline V gene are SGDLS and YYNGEE. V trimming: 3 bases; J trimming: 8 bases; junction bases outside the gene matches: 10. This CDR3 is 15 amino acids long. Full variable domain (rest looked up from reference TRBV9 and TRBJ1-2): DSGVTQTPKHLITATGQRVTLRCSPRSGDLSVYWYQQSLDQGLQFLIQYYNGEERAKGNILERFSAQQFPDLHSELNLSSLELGDSALYFCASSAVGDRGSGYTFGSGTRLTVV.

The rearrangement uses TRBV24-1 and TRBJ2-2; TRBD2 might be the D (5 bases). The CDR3 length is 14 residues. Germline assignment: CDR1 KGHDR and CDR2 SFDVKD. V lost 5 bases to trimming and J lost 7 bases, with 13 bases between them. Here the CDR3 reads CATSGGSSVGELFF. The CDR3, as DNA: TGTGCCACCAGTGGAGGGAGTAGCGTCGGGGAGCTGTTTTTT.

V gene TRBV24-1 combines with J gene TRBJ2-5; 11 bases match TRBD2. In germline, CDR1 is KGHDR, CDR2 SFDVKD. With V trimmed by 3 bases and J by 3 bases, 20 bases remained unmatched. The CDR3 is 21 residues long. Written as DNA, the CDR3 is TGTGCCACCAGTGATCCACCTAATCTAGCGGGAGGCCCTCAGGTAGAAGAGACCCAGTACTTC. Translation gives CATSDPPNLAGGPQVEETQYF.